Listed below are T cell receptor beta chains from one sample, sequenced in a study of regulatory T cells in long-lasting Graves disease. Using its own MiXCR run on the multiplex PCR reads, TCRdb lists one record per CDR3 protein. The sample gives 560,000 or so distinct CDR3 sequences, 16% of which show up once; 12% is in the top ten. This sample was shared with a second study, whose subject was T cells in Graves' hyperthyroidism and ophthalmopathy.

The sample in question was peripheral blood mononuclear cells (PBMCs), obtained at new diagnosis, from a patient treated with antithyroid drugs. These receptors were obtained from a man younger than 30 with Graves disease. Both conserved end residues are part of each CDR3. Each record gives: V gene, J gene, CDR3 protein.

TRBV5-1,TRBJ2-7,CASSTGLADSYEQYF
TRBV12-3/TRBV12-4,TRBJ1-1,CASSLRGYTEAFF
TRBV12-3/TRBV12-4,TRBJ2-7,CAGSLASGTYNEQYF
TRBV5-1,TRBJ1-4,CASSSRVNEKLFF
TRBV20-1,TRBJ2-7,CSAMYPRVYEQYF
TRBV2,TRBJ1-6,CASRGQGIEPLHF
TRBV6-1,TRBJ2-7,CASRQPGGQSYEQYF
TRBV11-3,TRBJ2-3,CASSFRLNTDTQYF
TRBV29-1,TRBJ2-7,CSVEGGTSNYEQYF
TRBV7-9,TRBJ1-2,CASSLAGTGFFGYTF
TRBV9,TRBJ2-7,CASSVGLAGGQKGYEQYF
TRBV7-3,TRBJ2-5,CASSLGRAETQYF
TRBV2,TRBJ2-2,CASRGGRAPGEPFF
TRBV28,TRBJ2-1,CASSFLPGTSGRAGNEQFF
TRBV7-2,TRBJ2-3,CASRWTPALPDTQYF
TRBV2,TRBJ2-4,CASSPDRGWSKNIQYF
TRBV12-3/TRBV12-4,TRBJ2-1,CASSLQGRNEQFF
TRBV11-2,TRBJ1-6,CASSPDRVAYNSPLHF
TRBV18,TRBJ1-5,CASSPMMLGPQHF
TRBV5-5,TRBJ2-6,CASSYASWGSGANVLTF
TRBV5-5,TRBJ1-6,CASSSPGQGDYSPLHF
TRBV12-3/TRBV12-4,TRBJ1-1,CASSLGLGGAGQAFF
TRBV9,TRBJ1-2,CASSVEPTGNYGYTF
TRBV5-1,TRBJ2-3,CASSGSGGDTQYF
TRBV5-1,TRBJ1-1,CASSLGSPRGTFF
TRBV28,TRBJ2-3,CASSLIEAGTDTQYF
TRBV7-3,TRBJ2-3,CASSSGYGTDTQYF
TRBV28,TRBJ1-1,CASRSQVTEAFF
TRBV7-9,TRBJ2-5,CATLTGEIQETQYF